Below are 32 T cell receptor beta chains sequenced from a single sample in a study of blood T cell repertoires in COVID-19 (dated by TCRdb to 2018 to 2020). Library preparation employed the immunoSEQ multiplex PCR assay. The clones in this table, taken by TCRdb from immuneACCESS, are in-frame only. Not every clone is retained; where verified, under half of the shortfall comes from an unresolved V gene, and the cause of the rest is unknown. The table for this sample lists approximately 170,000 clones; about 86% of them were counted only once. The ten top clones hold roughly 7% of the sample. Sequences were obtained from peripheral blood. These receptors were taken from an elderly woman in a cohort sampled during active or convalescent COVID-19.

This clone was recorded a few times. The same CDR3 is also encoded by other DNA sequences in this sample. V gene TRBV29-1 combines with J gene TRBJ2-3; a weak D match, TRBD1 (7 bases). CDR1 SQVTM and CDR2 ANQGSEA come from the germline V gene. The V end was cut by 6 bases, the J end by 5 bases, with 15 bases between. This CDR3 has 13 amino acids. CDR3 loop: CSVERQGGDTQYF. The CDR3, as DNA: TGCAGCGTCGAGCGACAGGGAGGAGATACGCAGTATTTT.

This clone occurred once. V gene TRBV5-4 combines with J gene TRBJ1-2, with D possibly being TRBD1 (6 bases). Germline CDR1 is SGHNT and CDR2 is YYREEE (reference sequence). V lost 4 bases, J lost 0 bases, and 13 bases lay in between. The CDR3 sequence is 15 residues long. The CDR3 sequence is CASSREGGANYGYTF. CDR3 in DNA: TGTGCCAGCAGCCGGGAGGGGGGAGCTAACTATGGCTACACCTTC.

The chain employs TRBV7-7 and TRBJ1-1, with D possibly being TRBD1 (6 bases). CDR3 length equals 14 residues. Germline values: CDR1 SSHAT, CDR2 FNYEAQ (reference sequence). V was shortened by 5 bases and J by 1 base, with 11 bases between the two germline ends. Here the CDR3 DNA reads TGTGCCAGCAGCCCCCTACAGGGGAACACTGAAGCTTTCTTT. Encoded protein: CASSPLQGNTEAFF.

Written as DNA, the CDR3 is TGTGCCAGCATTAGTGGCGACAGGGCTGACGGCTACACCTTC. This translates into CASISGDRADGYTF. The chain joins TRBV7-9 to TRBJ1-2; 7 bases map to TRBD1. Trimming took 7 bases from V and 8 from J; bases not matched to a gene: 13. The germline CDR1 and CDR2 sequences are SEHNR and FQNEAQ (reference sequence). The CDR3 spans 14 residues.

A single count supports this clone. The chain combines TRBV11-3 with TRBJ1-6; 7 bases line up with TRBD1. CDR3 length equals 16 residues. With V trimmed by 2 bases and J by 10 bases, 11 bases remained unmatched. From germline, CDR1 is SGHNT and CDR2 YENEEA. This CDR3 is CASSLLGTGAPSPLHF. As DNA, the CDR3 is TGTGCCAGCAGCTTATTGGGCACAGGGGCGCCCTCACCCCTCCACTTT.

The J gene is TRBJ2-7, the V gene TRBV6-5, with 7 bases aligning to TRBD2. Germline-derived CDR1 and CDR2 are MNHEY and SVGAGI. CDR3 length equals 15 residues. Trimming removed 5 bases from V and 3 bases from J; junction bases left unmatched: 10. CDR3 nucleotides: TGTGCCAGCAGTAGGGGCGGGAGCCAAAACTACGAGCAGTACGTC. Translated: CASSRGGSQNYEQYV.

CDR3 amino acids: CASSYPREGPRGVGYTF. CDR3 sequence (DNA): TGTGCCAGCAGTTATCCCCGGGAGGGCCCACGGGGAGTGGGCTACACCTTC. The V gene is TRBV2, the J gene TRBJ1-2; unclear D gene. The germline gives CDR1 SNHLY, CDR2 FYNNEI. This CDR3 is built from 17 residues. Deletions cut 5 bases from V and 8 bases from J, with 27 bases between.

The chain carries TRBV10-3 and TRBJ1-2; 9 nucleotides line up with TRBD1. V dropped 0 bases and J dropped 5; count of bases not matched to a gene: 10. Germline V gene lookup returns CDR1 ENHRY and CDR2 SYGVKD. The CDR3 covers 17 residues. The CDR3 sequence is CAISESMDSTGGYGYTF. DNA for the CDR3: TGTGCCATCAGTGAGTCGATGGATTCGACAGGGGGGTATGGCTACACCTTC.

V is TRBV7-9 and J is TRBJ1-3, with unresolved D. CDR1 and CDR2 (germline): SEHNR, FQNEAQ (reference sequence). The CDR3 is 12 residues long. V lost 5 bases and J 6 bases, leaving 8 bases between the germline ends. CDR3 loop: CASSRGPNTIYF. The CDR3 nucleotides read TGTGCCAGCAGCCGCGGGCCAAACACCATATATTTT.

The V gene is TRBV6-2 or TRBV6-3, the J gene TRBJ1-5; D unclear. V was clipped by 1 base and J by 5 bases, with 18 bases between them. There are 17 residues in the CDR3. The germline V gene encodes CDR1 MNHEY and CDR2 SVGEGT. This CDR3 reads CASSYFQRGGFYQPQHF. The CDR3 nucleotides are TGTGCCAGCAGTTACTTTCAGAGAGGAGGATTCTATCAGCCCCAGCATTTT.

The rearrangement joins TRBV9 to TRBJ1-1; no reliable D call. The V end lost 4 bases, the J end lost 3 bases, and 13 bases lay between the germline ends. Germline CDR1 SGDLS, CDR2 YYNGEE. The CDR3 has 14 residues. CDR3 residues: CASSPSVRYTEAFF. DNA for the CDR3: TGTGCCAGCAGCCCATCCGTGAGGTACACTGAAGCTTTCTTT.

V is TRBV30 and J is TRBJ1-1, with D perhaps TRBD1 (6 bases). This CDR3 is 13 amino acids long. Trimming cost V 3 bases and J 3 bases, with 11 bases left between them. Per germline, CDR1 GTSNPN and CDR2 SVGIG (reference sequence). DNA of the CDR3: TGTGCCTGGAGCAGGGGTGGAGACACTGAAGCTTTCTTT. Amino acid sequence: CAWSRGGDTEAFF.

V usage is TRBV27 and J usage is TRBJ2-7; 14 bases match TRBD2. From germline, CDR1 is MNHEY and CDR2 SMNVEV (reference sequence). This CDR3 comprises 18 residues. Trimming took 3 bases from V and 0 from J; bases not matched to a gene: 7. CDR3 sequence (DNA): TGTGCCAGCAGTTTCAACGGACTAGCGGGGGGTCCCTCCTACGAGCAGTACTTC. Translation gives CASSFNGLAGGPSYEQYF.

The J gene is TRBJ2-1, the V gene TRBV3-1 (or the pseudogene TRBV3-2); TRBD1 matches at 7 bases. The CDR3 spans 13 residues. CDR1 is LGHDT and CDR2 is YNNKEL in the germline V gene (reference sequence). Losses at the gene ends were 8 bases for V and 0 bases for J; bases not matched to a gene: 1. The CDR3 DNA reads TGTGCCAGCCGGGACAGCTCCTACAATGAGCAGTTCTTC. It codes for CASRDSSYNEQFF.

This clone was detected a few times. This chain uses TRBV7-2 with TRBJ1-5; D uncertain. This CDR3 has 15 amino acids. Germline CDR1 SGHTA, CDR2 FQGNSA. Between the trimmed V and J ends, which lost 0 bases and 5 bases, there was a span of 11 bases. Here the CDR3 DNA reads TGTGCCAGCAGCTTAGCTGGCCCTTCCTATCAGCCCCAGCATTTT. It encodes CASSLAGPSYQPQHF.

The chain combines TRBV4-1 with TRBJ1-1; no clear D gene. This CDR3 has 17 amino acids. CDR1 is MGHRA and CDR2 is YSYEKL in the germline V gene. The V and J ends lost 2 bases and 0 bases respectively, with 16 bases between them. CDR3 sequence: CASSQPGRGSMNTEAFF. In DNA, the CDR3 is TGCGCCAGCAGCCAACCCGGACGGGGAAGTATGAACACTGAAGCTTTCTTT.

The chain links TRBV18 to TRBJ1-2; 7 bases align to TRBD1. CDR1 is KGHSH and CDR2 is LQKENI in the germline V gene. This CDR3 comprises 18 residues. V lost 3 bases and J lost 6; bases outside the gene matches: 19. The CDR3 DNA reads TGTGCCAGCTCACCTTTAGGCCGAGACAGGGCTTTAAGGGATGGCTACACCTTC. This sequence encodes CASSPLGRDRALRDGYTF.

The chain couples TRBV28 to TRBJ2-7; D is perhaps TRBD1 (7 bases). There are 15 residues in the CDR3. V gave up 1 base and J gave up 4 bases, with 14 bases separating them. Germline CDR1 is MDHEN and CDR2 is SYDVKM. The CDR3 DNA reads TGTGCCAGCAGTTTATCAGGGGGGTCGGGATACGAGCAGTACTTC. It is translated as CASSLSGGSGYEQYF.

The chain has TRBV18 and TRBJ1-4; D not certain. CDR1 KGHSH and CDR2 LQKENI come from the germline V gene. V shed 3 bases and J shed 5 bases, with 13 bases lying between them. CDR3 length: 15 amino acids. This chain's CDR3 is CASSPEGLMNEKLFF. As DNA, the CDR3 is TGTGCCAGCTCACCCGAAGGACTGATGAATGAAAAACTGTTTTTT.

The V gene is TRBV6-6, the J gene TRBJ1-4; 10 bases line up with TRBD1. CDR1 is MNHNY and CDR2 is SVGAGI in the germline V gene (reference sequence). The junction had 6 bases not matched to a gene; V was cut back by 5 bases and J by 3 bases. The CDR3 has 16 amino acids. The CDR3 loop reads CASSLRQGASNEKLFF. The CDR3 bases are TGTGCCAGCAGTCTTAGACAGGGGGCGTCTAATGAAAAACTGTTTTTT.

This clone came up a few times. V usage is TRBV2 and J usage is TRBJ2-3, with 8 positions matching TRBD1. Germline V gene lookup returns CDR1 SNHLY and CDR2 FYNNEI. After removal of 4 bases from V and 2 bases from J, the junction contained 5 bases not matched to a gene. This CDR3 is built from 15 residues. The DNA for the CDR3 is TGTGCCAGCAGTGTCGAGACAGGGGTCACAGATACGCAGTATTTT. Its protein product is CASSVETGVTDTQYF.

The gene calls are TRBV7-9 and TRBJ1-2; D gene uncertain. The CDR3 runs to 15 residues. CDR1 SEHNR and CDR2 FQNEAQ come from the germline V gene (reference sequence). V dropped 2 bases and J dropped 3 bases, with 13 bases sitting between them. The CDR3 sequence is CASSLRPLRDYGYTF. For the CDR3, the DNA is TGTGCCAGCAGCTTAAGACCGCTGAGGGACTATGGCTACACCTTC.

This clone was seen a handful of times. The chain employs TRBV5-4 and TRBJ2-3; D perhaps matches TRBD2 (6 bases). The ends were cut back, 3 bases at V and 6 bases at J, with 14 bases in the middle. The CDR3 runs 14 residues. Germline V gene sequence: CDR1 SGHNT, CDR2 YYREEE (reference sequence). CDR3 protein: CASSYSGRADTQYF. The CDR3 nucleotides read TGTGCCAGCAGCTATAGCGGACGCGCGGATACGCAGTATTTT.

V is TRBV5-5 and J is TRBJ2-1; a possible D gene is TRBD1 (6 bases). The ends were cut back, 1 base at V and 4 bases at J, with 15 bases in the middle. CDR1 SGHKS and CDR2 YYEKEE come from the germline V gene (reference sequence). The CDR3 spans 16 residues. The CDR3 DNA is TGTGCCAGCAGCTTGACCCTTGGGGGCCTATACAATGAGCAGTTCTTC. It translates to CASSLTLGGLYNEQFF.

The rearrangement links TRBV11-3 to TRBJ1-1; D may be TRBD1 (5 bases). Germline V gene lookup returns CDR1 SGHNT and CDR2 YENEEA. The CDR3 has 13 amino acids. Deletions cut 3 bases from V and 6 bases from J, with 11 bases between. The DNA of the CDR3 is TGTGCCAGCAGCTTTTCTAGACAGTCTGAAGCTTTCTTT. It specifies CASSFSRQSEAFF.

The chain links TRBV5-8 to TRBJ1-5; D is uncertain. With 4 bases removed from V and 7 bases from J, the gap between germline ends came to 24 bases. Per germline, CDR1 SGHTS and CDR2 YDEGEE. The CDR3 extends over 17 amino acids. The CDR3 coding sequence is TGTGCCAGCAGCCCGGAGGTTGGGTGGACTCTCGGGCAGCCCCAGCATTTT. Translation: CASSPEVGWTLGQPQHF.

CDR3 region: CAGRTEYNSPLHF. The CDR3 DNA reads as TGTGCCGGACGGACAGAATATAATTCACCCCTCCACTTT. This chain links TRBV6-5 with TRBJ1-6, with D possibly matching TRBD1 (6 bases). The germline V and J ends were trimmed by 11 bases and 4 bases, with 12 bases remaining between them. CDR1 and CDR2 from the germline V gene are MNHEY and SVGAGI. The CDR3 sequence is 13 residues long.

The chain couples TRBV4-1 to TRBJ2-7; possibly TRBD1 for D (5 bases). Trimming removed 4 bases from V and 2 bases from J, with 15 bases in between. There are 15 residues in the CDR3. Germline-derived CDR1 and CDR2 are MGHRA and YSYEKL. The CDR3 sequence: CASSRTPTDTYEQYV. In DNA, the CDR3 is TGCGCCAGCAGCCGGACCCCGACAGATACCTACGAGCAGTACGTC.

Only one count was recorded for this clone. This chain links TRBV3-1 (or the pseudogene TRBV3-2) with TRBJ2-3, with TRBD1 as a possible D gene (6 bases). Trimming removed 0 bases from V and 0 bases from J, with 13 bases in between. The CDR3 runs 17 residues. Germline V gives CDR1 LGHDT, CDR2 YNNKEL (reference sequence). The CDR3 region is CASSQELDSASTDTQYF. CDR3 nucleotides: TGTGCCAGCAGCCAAGAGCTGGACAGTGCTAGCACAGATACGCAGTATTTT.

This chain uses TRBV24-1 with TRBJ1-2, with 8 bases matching TRBD1. V gave up 4 bases and J gave up 3 bases; unmatched junction bases: 6. Germline CDR1 is KGHDR and CDR2 is SFDVKD. The CDR3 is 15 amino acids. The CDR3 DNA is TGTGCCACCAGTGAAACGGGACAGGATGACTATGGCTACACCTTC. Translation gives CATSETGQDDYGYTF.

This rearrangement joins TRBV6-5 to TRBJ2-5; D unresolved. The V gene's germline CDR1 is MNHEY and CDR2 SVGAGI. V was clipped by 10 bases and J by 3 bases, with 9 bases between them. This CDR3 has 11 residues. CDR3 sequence (DNA): TGTGCCACCAAAACGGAAGAGACCCAGTACTTC. It translates to CATKTEETQYF.

The chain uses TRBV7-8 and TRBJ1-5; D unresolved. The length of the CDR3 is 15 residues. V was shortened by 1 base and J by 0 bases, with 7 bases between the two germline ends. Germline V gene sequence: CDR1 SGHVS, CDR2 FQNEAQ. The CDR3 sequence: CASSLGGYSNQPQHF. CDR3 bases: TGTGCCAGCAGCTTAGGAGGTTATAGCAATCAGCCCCAGCATTTT.